Each of the 10 T cell receptor beta chains below was sequenced from the same sample in a study of beta chain features in type 1 diabetes. Every isolated RNA sample was fully reverse transcribed, so sequencing captured expressed TCRB transcripts. Libraries were prepared by immunoSEQ multiplex PCR; TCRdb keeps only in-frame clonotypes and omits some of them. The profile shows fewer than 500,000 clones, approximately 15% of them singletons. What was sequenced was naive CD4+ T cells from blood. Every receptor here comes from a man aged 25 to 45 in good health.

This clone was detected a few times. The chain has TRBV27 and TRBJ2-7; D ambiguous. In germline, CDR1 is MNHEY, CDR2 SMNVEV (reference sequence). The CDR3 length is 13 residues. V lost 5 bases and J 6 bases, leaving 14 bases between the germline ends. CDR3 amino acids: CASSTRPFGEQYV. As DNA, the CDR3 is TGTGCCAGCAGTACTCGTCCCTTTGGCGAGCAGTACGTC.

A few counts support this clone. The V call is TRBV7-2, the J call TRBJ2-1; D unresolved. V dropped 4 bases and J dropped 8 bases, with 15 bases sitting between them. The CDR3 spans 14 residues. The V gene's germline CDR1 is SGHTA and CDR2 FQGNSA. CDR3 protein: CASSSRWRVDEQFF. The DNA for the CDR3 is TGTGCCAGCAGCTCCCGATGGCGCGTAGATGAGCAGTTCTTC.

This clone was detected only a few times. The chain joins TRBV7-2 to TRBJ2-2; the D is unclear. V was pared by 0 bases and J by 1 base, with 6 bases between. Germline CDR1 reads SGHTA; CDR2 reads FQGNSA. The CDR3 is 15 residues long. The DNA of the CDR3 is TGTGCCAGCAGCTTAGCTGGGGTGAACACCGGGGAGCTGTTTTTT. This encodes CASSLAGVNTGELFF.

This clone was seen a handful of times. This rearrangement joins TRBV6-1 to TRBJ1-4; no reliable D call. This CDR3 spans 15 amino acids. Looked up from germline, CDR1 is MNHNS and CDR2 is SASEGT. V was pared by 6 bases and J by 8 bases, with 19 bases between. CDR3 sequence (DNA): TGTGCCAGCAGAGCCGGGAGGCAGGTCGTCGAAAAACTGTTTTTT. This codes for CASRAGRQVVEKLFF.

The gene calls are TRBV6-5 and TRBJ2-1; 7 nucleotides line up with TRBD1. The CDR3 is 13 residues long. J gave up 10 bases and V 5 bases, and 8 bases lay outside the gene matches. Germline CDR1 reads MNHEY; CDR2 reads SVGAGI. This chain's CDR3 is CASSVDRVQEQFF. The CDR3 nucleotides are TGTGCCAGCAGTGTCGACAGGGTACAGGAGCAGTTCTTC.

This clone showed up just a few times. The genes are TRBV9 and TRBJ2-7; no clear D gene. The CDR3 is 14 residues long. Germline V gene data show CDR1 as SGDLS and CDR2 as YYNGEE. Trimming cost V 3 bases and J 7 bases, with 17 bases left between them. CDR3 residues: CASSARTDPREQYV. In nucleotides, the CDR3 is TGTGCCAGCAGCGCAAGGACGGACCCCCGAGAGCAGTACGTC.

The rearrangement uses TRBV7-2 and TRBJ2-2; D is unresolved. Trimming took 5 bases from V and 3 from J, leaving 16 bases between them. This CDR3 comprises 16 residues. Per the germline V gene, CDR1 is SGHTA and CDR2 is FQGNSA. The CDR3 bases are TGTGCCAGCAGCCCCCGGCCGGACCCCGACACCGGGGAGCTGTTTTTT. It encodes CASSPRPDPDTGELFF.

The chain uses TRBV25-1 and TRBJ2-4, with 9 bases lining up with TRBD2. Germline CDR1 is MGHDK and CDR2 is SYGVNS. V gave up 5 bases and J gave up 2 bases; unmatched junction bases: 7. The length of the CDR3 is 16 residues. In DNA, the CDR3 is TGTGCCAGCAGTATTGCGGGGGGGCCTTCCAAAAACATTCAGTACTTC. This translates into CASSIAGGPSKNIQYF. The whole variable domain, remainder taken from reference TRBV25-1 and TRBJ2-4, is EADIYQTPRYLVIGTGKKITLECSQTMGHDKMYWYQQDPGMELHLIHYSYGVNSTEKGDLSSESTVSRIRTEHFPLTLESARPSHTSQYLCASSIAGGPSKNIQYFGAGTRLSVL.

This clone was recorded a few times. CDR3: CASSLDTSTDTQYF. DNA of the CDR3: TGTGCCAGCAGTTTAGACACTAGCACAGATACGCAGTATTTT. The rearrangement links TRBV5-4 to TRBJ2-3, with D uncertain. Trimming removed 5 bases from V and 0 bases from J, with 10 bases in between. CDR1 and CDR2 from the germline V gene are SGHNT and YYREEE (reference sequence). The CDR3 has 14 amino acids.

The table lists this clone with a few counts. V is TRBV7-2 and J is TRBJ2-3; no clear D. Germline CDR1 reads SGHTA; CDR2 reads FQGNSA. The ends were cut back, 5 bases at V and 4 bases at J, with 16 bases in the middle. This CDR3 has 15 amino acids. CDR3 residues: CASSPSPGPPDTQYF. The CDR3 nucleotides read TGTGCCAGCAGCCCTAGTCCAGGACCCCCAGATACGCAGTATTTT.